This T cell receptor (beta chain) was sequenced for a study of T-cell memory formation after mild COVID-19. For the study at large: TCR clusters were mostly confined to one donor each. Study-level results: CD8+ contracting clones occupied EMRA, while CD4+ ones occupied mainly CM and EM. Clones shrinking from day 15 to 85 showed even CD4/CD8 mixes; later expanders tilted CD4+.

TCRdb redid the calling of the 5' RACE reads with MiXCR, one entry per CDR3 protein. This table holds hundreds of thousands of distinct CDR3 sequences, more than 20% found once. With regard to this clonotype: Its antigen is unknown.

Germline V lookup: CDR1 SGHNT, CDR2 YYREEE (reference sequence). The CDR3 spans 16 residues. Losses at the gene ends were 5 bases for V and 0 bases for J; bases not matched to a gene: 9. The chain combines TRBV5-4 with TRBJ1-1; 8 bases line up with TRBD1. Input material: PBMCs or a T cell subset sorted from them (not recorded which). This clonotype originated in an adult woman who had mild COVID-19 (a few samples of this study predate the infection). Cell type and time point are not known. The DNA of the CDR3 is TGTGCCAGCAGTAATGGGGCAGGGGGCTTGAACACTGAAGCTTTCTTT. Translating it yields CASSNGAGGLNTEAFF. Looking up the rest from reference TRBV5-4 and TRBJ1-1 gives the full variable domain: ETGVTQSPTHLIKTRGQQVTLRCSSQSGHNTVSWYQQALGQGPQFIFQYYREEENGRGNFPPRFSGLQFPNYSSELNVNALELDDSALYLCASSNGAGGLNTEAFFGQGTRLTVV.